This TCR beta chain emerged from a study of cytomegalovirus exposure and HLA in healthy donors. Study information: A previous analysis identified about 110 million unique TCR beta sequences derived from about 180 million T cells.

V shed 8 bases and J shed 3 bases, with 14 bases lying between them. The V gene's germline CDR1 is MNHEY and CDR2 SVGAGI. The CDR3 totals 14 residues. Primers for the PCR totalled 60 Vbeta and 13 Jbeta. Clones were sequenced by immunoSEQ multiplex PCR, and TCRdb holds only the in-frame ones, with some missing. The data show approximately 110,000 clones, 76% seen once. Broader study findings: As a later analysis revealed, most CMV-associated TCR beta chains appeared HLA-restricted.

With regard to this clone: Its antigen is undetermined.

Sequencing input: PBMCs. The chain couples TRBV6-5 to TRBJ1-5; a weak D match, TRBD1 (6 bases). The clonotype comes from a man aged 50 or older in good health and CMV-seronegative. Written as DNA, the CDR3 is TGTGCCAGCGGGTGGACAGCCAACAATCAGCCCCAGCATTTT. Amino acid sequence: CASGWTANNQPQHF.